This is a list of T cell receptor beta chains from one sample in a study of OX40 agonist ivuxolimab in advanced cancers. TCRdb keeps only in-frame clones here, not all; method: immunoSEQ multiplex PCR. Among fewer than 85,000 clones listed, about nine tenths were seen once. The specimen was CD4+ or CD8+ T cells sorted from blood, collected in a trial of the OX40 agonist ivuxolimab. The receptor set was obtained from an adult with an advanced solid tumor such as melanoma, head and neck, liver or kidney cancer. Each CDR3 is given with its conserved first and last residue. The D gene is left open where the match is weak. Expanded clones are given a class, and other clones once, few, many or no size at all.

v_gene	abundance	d_gene	j_gene	CDR3nt	CDR3aa
TRBV5-1	-	TRBD1	TRBJ2-7	TGCGCCAGCAGCGAAGGGACAGGCTACGAGCAGTACTTC	CASSEGTGYEQYF
TRBV2	-	-	TRBJ1-2	TGTGCCAGCAGAGTGGGCTATGGCTACACCTTC	CASRVGYGYTF
TRBV7-9	-	-	TRBJ1-1	TGTGCCAGCAGCTTAACCCAGCCAGAGAACACTGAAGCTTTCTTT	CASSLTQPENTEAFF
TRBV18	-	-	TRBJ1-1	TGTGCCAGCTCATATCTCCGGGACATCAGGACTGAAGCTTTCTTT	CASSYLRDIRTEAFF
TRBV4-1	-	TRBD2	TRBJ2-1	TGCGCCAGCAGCCAAGACCGGACTAGCGGTTACAATGAGCAGTTCTTC	CASSQDRTSGYNEQFF
TRBV4-3	-	-	TRBJ2-7	TGCGCCAGCAGCCAAGAAATCTTGTACGAGCAGTACTTC	CASSQEILYEQYF
TRBV4-1	-	-	TRBJ2-7	TGCGCCAGCAGCCAAGAAGGGGGTTCGGGCTACGAGCAGTACTTC	CASSQEGGSGYEQYF
TRBV7-2	once	TRBD2	TRBJ2-3	TGTGCCAGCAGCTCCACGGGGGGTTCCACAGATACGCAGTATTTT	CASSSTGGSTDTQYF
TRBV28	few	-	TRBJ1-5	TGTGCCAGCAGTTTACCATCAGCCCAGCATTTT	CASSLPSAQHF
TRBV7-8	-	-	TRBJ1-2	TGTGCCAGCAGCTTAAGGGGAGAGGCTAACTATGGCTACACCTTC	CASSLRGEANYGYTF
TRBV11-2	-	TRBD1	TRBJ1-1	TGTGCCAGCAGCTTGGGACAGGGTGGGCCTGAAGCTTTCTTT	CASSLGQGGPEAFF
TRBV9	-	TRBD1	TRBJ2-2	TGTGCCAGCAGCGTAGGACAGGGTTCCACCGGGGAGCTGTTTTTT	CASSVGQGSTGELFF
TRBV21-1	-	-	TRBJ2-7	TGTGCCAGCAGCAAAGCCCGGGTAGAACTGTTCTCCTACGAGCAGTACTTC	CASSKARVELFSYEQYF
TRBV6-5	-	-	TRBJ2-7	TGTGCCAGCAGTTACCGGCAGATCTACGAGCAGTACTTC	CASSYRQIYEQYF
TRBV7-8	-	TRBD1	TRBJ2-3	TGTGCCAGCAGCTTAGGACAGGGGCTGGGCACAGATACGCAGTATTTT	CASSLGQGLGTDTQYF
TRBV2	-	TRBD1	TRBJ2-7	TGTGCCAGCACGCGACAGGGGGCTGACGAGCAGTACTTC	CASTRQGADEQYF
TRBV2	-	-	TRBJ1-1	TGTGCCAGCAGTGAATACTCAACCAGGCCGAACACTGAAGCTTTCTTT	CASSEYSTRPNTEAFF
TRBV9	-	-	TRBJ2-1	TGTGCCAGCAGCGTAGGTGCGGGGGCATACAATGAGCAGTTCTTC	CASSVGAGAYNEQFF
TRBV5-6	-	-	TRBJ1-4	TGTGCCAGCAGCTTTGGGTCCAATGAAAAACTGTTTTTT	CASSFGSNEKLFF
TRBV6-1	-	TRBD1	TRBJ1-2	TGTGCCAGCAGAGGACAGGGAACCCCCTATGGCTACACCTTC	CASRGQGTPYGYTF
TRBV5-6	once	-	TRBJ1-3	TGTGCCAGCAGCTTGGGGGCCTCTGGAAACACCATATATTTT	CASSLGASGNTIYF
TRBV28	-	TRBD2	TRBJ2-7	TGTGCCAGCAGTTCCCCATGGGAGGCTAGCGGGGGGAACTACGAGCAGTACTTC	CASSSPWEASGGNYEQYF
TRBV6-5	once	TRBD1	TRBJ1-2	TGTGCCAGCAGCCCACAGGGGTTAACTATTGGCTACACCTTC	CASSPQGLTIGYTF
TRBV9	-	-	TRBJ1-6	TGTGCCAGCAGCGTAGACCTGAGCTATAATTCACCCCTCCACTTT	CASSVDLSYNSPLHF
TRBV4-1	-	-	TRBJ2-7	TGCGCCAGCAGCCAAGACTGGGGAGACACTAGCTCCTACGAGCAGTACTTC	CASSQDWGDTSSYEQYF
TRBV6-1	-	TRBD1	TRBJ1-5	TGTGCCAGCATTCCCGGGGGACAGGGGTATCAGCCCCAGCATTTT	CASIPGGQGYQPQHF
TRBV4-3	-	-	TRBJ2-4	TGCGCCAGCAGCCAAGACAGATCCGACAAAAACATTCAGTACTTC	CASSQDRSDKNIQYF
TRBV19	-	TRBD2	TRBJ2-1	TGTGCCAGTCAAAGACTAGCGGGGGCCGTGGGGGAGCAGTTCTTC	CASQRLAGAVGEQFF
TRBV9	-	TRBD2	TRBJ2-7	TGTGCCAGCACCCGAGGGACTAGCGGGGGGAAGTACTTC	CASTRGTSGGKYF
TRBV9	-	-	TRBJ2-5	TGTGCCAGCAGCTCGAGACTGGTAGGCAAAGAGACCCAGTACTTC	CASSSRLVGKETQYF
TRBV14	-	TRBD2	TRBJ2-3	TGTGCCAGCAGCCAAGACTCGGTAGCGGGGGGGACAGATACGCAGTATTTT	CASSQDSVAGGTDTQYF
TRBV6-5	-	TRBD1	TRBJ2-7	TGTGCCAGCAGGCGACAGGGTGAATACGAGCAGTACTTC	CASRRQGEYEQYF